This TCR beta chain comes out of a study of OX40 agonist ivuxolimab in advanced cancers. General notes on the study: Ivuxolimab was a fully human IgG2 agonistic monoclonal antibody targeting the costimulatory receptor OX40 (CD134). The monotherapy dose-escalation portion (N ≈ 56 patients) of the phase I ivuxolimab trial is reported in the paper. Three dose-escalation patients achieved partial responses, one with hepatocellular carcinoma and two with cutaneous melanoma. Prior anti-PD-1, anti-PD-L1 or anti-CTLA-4 therapy was permitted, and 35% to 40% of dose-escalation patients had received checkpoint inhibitors. Intravenous ivuxolimab was administered to patients every 2 weeks at six dose levels: 0.01, 0.1, 0.3, 1.5, 3 and 10 mg/kg. Of the approximately 50 dose-escalation patients, hepatocellular carcinoma was present in around 20, melanoma in some 15, renal cell carcinoma in 9 and head and neck cancer in 9. The purpose of peripheral TCRbeta sequencing was to test whether ivuxolimab changed TCR sequence diversity and led to clonal T-cell expansion. A male proportion of under 85% and a mean age of approximately 60 years, ranging from roughly 20 to 80, were recorded for the dose-escalation cohort. Beyond this particular receptor, the publication reports: Low levels of normalized T-cell clonal expansion were also seen in some nonresponding patients. In partial responders in the 0.1-3.0 mg/kg groups, normalized peripheral clonal expansion was found to be among the lowest, especially among CD8+ T cells. Antigen specificity was not determined for the clonally expanded peripheral T cells. After ivuxolimab, CD8+ T cells had more expanded clones than CD4+ T cells on average. At doses of 0.1 to 3.0 mg/kg, clonal expansion of both CD4+ and CD8+ T cells in blood was seen between baseline and week 6.

The trial excluded patients who had a history of autoimmune disease or who were on systemic immunosuppression. Peripheral blood for TCR sequencing was drawn from every dose cohort at baseline, at cycle 4 day 1 and at cycle 7 day 1. Samples were obtained from an open-label, multicenter, first-in-human phase I dose-escalation trial of ivuxolimab. Adults with locally advanced or metastatic head and neck squamous cell, hepatocellular, melanoma or renal cell carcinoma were enrolled in the trial. Before TCR sequencing, CD4+ T cells and CD8+ T cells from peripheral blood were sorted into separate populations. The CDR3 measures 14 amino acids from cysteine to phenylalanine. Only CDR3 DNA is held: 42 bases, read in frame from base 1. V and J are trimmed by 4 bases and 3 bases, and the gene matches miss 2 bases of the junction. In the germline V gene (reference sequence), CDR1 corresponds to SGHNT and CDR2 to YYREEE.

To sequence the TCRbeta CDR3 region, genomic DNA was isolated from the sorted cells. TCRbeta CDR3 regions were sequenced using the immunoSEQ Assay. TCRdb mirrors the immuneACCESS table, restricted to in-frame sequences. Some clones are absent from its copies; in checked studies, under half trace to an unresolved V gene, and the reason for the others is unknown. Present in this sample are about 73,000 clones, about 90% of which were seen just once. The ten largest make up approximately 10% of the sample. Comments on this clone: It lacks a known antigen. Base qualities are not recorded, but no much larger clone differs from it by a single base.

This sequence uses TRBV5-4 and TRBJ2-7, with 12 middle bases fitting TRBD2. The sample consisted of CD4+ or CD8+ T cells sorted from blood, taken in a trial of the OX40 agonist ivuxolimab. This clonotype originated in an adult with an advanced solid tumor such as melanoma, head and neck, liver or kidney cancer. CDR3 protein: CASSTSGGLYEQYF. The DNA sequence is TGTGCCAGCAGCACTAGCGGGGGGCTCTACGAGCAGTACTTC.